This T cell receptor beta chain was captured in a study of chemoradiotherapy in HPV16-positive cancers. Whole-study results and caveats: Functional assays defining HPV-specific T cells used only a couple of HPV16-positive patients.

This clone occurred once. What it recognizes is unknown. The CDR3 is 15 residues long. V lost 2 bases, J lost 4 bases, and 9 bases lay in between. Germline V CDR1 and CDR2: SEHNR, FQNEAQ (reference sequence). Samples were taken several times over chemoradiotherapy. Libraries were prepared by immunoSEQ multiplex PCR; TCRdb keeps only in-frame clonotypes and omits some of them. The sample has 25,000 to 35,000 clones, 70% to 90% seen once. Sequenced material: blood, taken from a patient who underwent chemoradiotherapy. This chain connects TRBV7-9 to TRBJ2-6; D is perhaps TRBD2 (5 bases). The sequence was obtained from a human donor with HPV-associated anogenital cancer. The CDR3 DNA reads as TGTGCCAGCAGCTTATCGGGATCAGGGGCCAACGTCCTGACTTTC. Protein: CASSLSGSGANVLTF.